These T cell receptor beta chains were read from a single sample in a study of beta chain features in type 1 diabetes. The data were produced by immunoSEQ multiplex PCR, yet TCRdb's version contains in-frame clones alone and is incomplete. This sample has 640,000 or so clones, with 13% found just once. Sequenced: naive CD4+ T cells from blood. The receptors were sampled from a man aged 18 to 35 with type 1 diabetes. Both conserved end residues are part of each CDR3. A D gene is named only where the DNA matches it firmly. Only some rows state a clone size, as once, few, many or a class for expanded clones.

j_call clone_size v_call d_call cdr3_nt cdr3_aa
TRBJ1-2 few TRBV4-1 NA TGCGCCAGCAGCCCCCCCTCGGCAGGTGGAGGGTATGGCTACACCTTC CASSPPSAGGGYGYTF
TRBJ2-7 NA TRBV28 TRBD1 TGTGCCAGCAGTTTACCAGGGGGCGTCTACGAGCAGTACTTC CASSLPGGVYEQYF
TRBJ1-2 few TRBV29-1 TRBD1 TGCAGCGTCCACCCAGGGGGCGACTATGGCTACACCTTC CSVHPGGDYGYTF
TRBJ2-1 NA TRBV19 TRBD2 TGTGCCAGTAGCACCGGGACTAGCTCCTACAATGAGCAGTTCTTC CASSTGTSSYNEQFF
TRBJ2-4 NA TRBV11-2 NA TGTGCCAGCAGCACCGGACTGGGGGGGCTAGCCAAAAACATTCAGTACTTC CASSTGLGGLAKNIQYF
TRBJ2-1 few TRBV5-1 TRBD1 TGCGCCAGCAGCGCGAGAACAGGGGGCACGTACAATGAGCAGTTCTTC CASSARTGGTYNEQFF
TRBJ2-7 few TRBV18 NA TGTGCCAGCTCACGGCTGGACTACGAGCAGTACTTC CASSRLDYEQYF
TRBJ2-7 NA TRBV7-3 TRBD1 TGTGCCAGCAGCCCAGGACAGGGGGCCTCCTACGAGCAGTACTTC CASSPGQGASYEQYF
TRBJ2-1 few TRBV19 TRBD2 TGTGCCAGTAGTGTACTAGCGGGGAATGAGCAGTTCTTC CASSVLAGNEQFF
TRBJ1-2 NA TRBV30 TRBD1 TGTGCCTGGAGGAGGACAGGGCCGAACTATGGCTACACCTTC CAWRRTGPNYGYTF
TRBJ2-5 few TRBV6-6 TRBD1 TGTGCCAGCAGCAGGGGGCGGGCAGAGACCCAGTACTTC CASSRGRAETQYF
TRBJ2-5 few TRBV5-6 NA TGTGCCAGCAGCCCGGGGACGAGCCGCGGAGAGACCCAGTACTTC CASSPGTSRGETQYF
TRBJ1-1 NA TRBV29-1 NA TGCAGCGTTGAAAATGCAGGCTCGAACACTGAAGCTTTCTTT CSVENAGSNTEAFF
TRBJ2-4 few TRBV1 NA TGCACCAGCAGCCCAACACTAGCGGGGGTTGGCAAAAACATTCAGTACTTC CTSSPTLAGVGKNIQYF
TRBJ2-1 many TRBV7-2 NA TGTGCCAGCAGCTTAGCGAAACCGTACGAGCAGTTCTTC CASSLAKPYEQFF
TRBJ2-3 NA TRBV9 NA TGTGCCAGCAGCCCATTAGGGGGGGCAGGTACGCAGTATTTT CASSPLGGAGTQYF
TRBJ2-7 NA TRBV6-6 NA TGTGCCAGCAGTTCCGTTGGAATCTCCGAGCAGTACTTC CASSSVGISEQYF
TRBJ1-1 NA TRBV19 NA TGTGCCAGTAGTATTGGGGCGTCTAGCACTGAAGCTTTCTTT CASSIGASSTEAFF
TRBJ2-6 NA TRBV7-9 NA TGTGCCAGCAGCCCGCTAGGACCCGGCTCTGGGGCCAACGTCCTGACTTTC CASSPLGPGSGANVLTF
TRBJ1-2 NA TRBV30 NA TGTGCCTGGAGCGGGGAGAATGGCTACACCTTC CAWSGENGYTF
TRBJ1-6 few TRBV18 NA TGTGCCAGCTCACCACTGGGACAAGAGCTCCACTTT CASSPLGQELHF
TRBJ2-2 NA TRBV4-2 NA TGTGCCAGCCGCGCTGAGGGCGGCGGGGAGCTGTTTTTT CASRAEGGGELFF
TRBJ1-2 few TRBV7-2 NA TGTGCCAGCAGCTTAGACACATATGGCTACACCTTC CASSLDTYGYTF
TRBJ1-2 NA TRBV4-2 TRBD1 TGTGCCAGCAGCCAAGGCATCACAGGGGTTAACTATGGCTACACCTTC CASSQGITGVNYGYTF